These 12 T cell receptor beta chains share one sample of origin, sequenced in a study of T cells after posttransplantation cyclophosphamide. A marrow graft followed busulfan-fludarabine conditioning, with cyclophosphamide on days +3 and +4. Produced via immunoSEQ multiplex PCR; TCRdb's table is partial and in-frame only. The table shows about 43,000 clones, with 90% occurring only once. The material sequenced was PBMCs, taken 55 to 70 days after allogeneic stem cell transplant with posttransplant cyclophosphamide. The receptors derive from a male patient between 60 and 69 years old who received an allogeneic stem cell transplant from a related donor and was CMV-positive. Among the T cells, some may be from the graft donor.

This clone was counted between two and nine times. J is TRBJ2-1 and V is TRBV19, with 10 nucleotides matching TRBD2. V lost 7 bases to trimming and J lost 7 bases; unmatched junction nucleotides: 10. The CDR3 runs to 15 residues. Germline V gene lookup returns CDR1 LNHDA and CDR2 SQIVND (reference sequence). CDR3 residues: CASTPAGGPYNEQFF. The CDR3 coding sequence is TGTGCCAGTACCCCAGCGGGGGGGCCATATAATGAGCAGTTCTTC.

The CDR3 region is CASSQTVGTSGGSYEQYF. In DNA form, the CDR3 reads TGTGCCAGCAGCCAGACCGTAGGGACTAGCGGGGGCTCCTACGAGCAGTACTTC. The chain joins TRBV7-9 to TRBJ2-7, with 14 bases fitting TRBD2. Germline V gives CDR1 SEHNR, CDR2 FQNEAQ (reference sequence). The length of the CDR3 is 18 residues. V trimming: 5 bases; J trimming: 0 bases; junction bases outside the gene matches: 9.

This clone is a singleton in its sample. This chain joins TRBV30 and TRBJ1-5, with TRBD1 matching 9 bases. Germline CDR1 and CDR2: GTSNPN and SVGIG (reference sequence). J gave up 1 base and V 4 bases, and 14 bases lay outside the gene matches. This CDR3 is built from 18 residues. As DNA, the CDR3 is TGTGCCTGGACTAGGAAAACAGGGGGCCTAAACAGCAATCAGCCCCAGCATTTT. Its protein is CAWTRKTGGLNSNQPQHF. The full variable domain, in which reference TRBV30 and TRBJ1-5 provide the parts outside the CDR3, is SQTIHQWPATLVQPVGSPLSLECTVEGTSNPNLYWYRQAAGRGLQLLFYSVGIGQISSEVPQNLSASRPQDRQFILSSKKLLLSDSGFYLCAWTRKTGGLNSNQPQHFGDGTRLSIL.

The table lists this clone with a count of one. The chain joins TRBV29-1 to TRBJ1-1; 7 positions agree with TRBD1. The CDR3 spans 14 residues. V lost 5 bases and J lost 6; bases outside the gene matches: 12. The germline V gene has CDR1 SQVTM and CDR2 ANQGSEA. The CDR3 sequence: CSVYSNPTGAEAFF. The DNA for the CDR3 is TGCAGCGTTTACTCTAACCCTACAGGGGCTGAAGCTTTCTTT.

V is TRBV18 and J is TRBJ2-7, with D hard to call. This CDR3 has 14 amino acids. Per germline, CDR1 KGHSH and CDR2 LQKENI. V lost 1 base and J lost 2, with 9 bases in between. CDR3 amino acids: CASSPRSTAYEQYV. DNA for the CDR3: TGTGCCAGCTCACCACGTTCAACAGCCTACGAGCAGTACGTC.

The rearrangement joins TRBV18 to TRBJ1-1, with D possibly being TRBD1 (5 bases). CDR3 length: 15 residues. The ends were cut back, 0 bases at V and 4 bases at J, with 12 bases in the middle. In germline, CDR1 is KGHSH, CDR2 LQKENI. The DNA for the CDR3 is TGTGCCAGCTCACCACCGGGGCGGTCGGGCACTGAAGCTTTCTTT. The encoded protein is CASSPPGRSGTEAFF.

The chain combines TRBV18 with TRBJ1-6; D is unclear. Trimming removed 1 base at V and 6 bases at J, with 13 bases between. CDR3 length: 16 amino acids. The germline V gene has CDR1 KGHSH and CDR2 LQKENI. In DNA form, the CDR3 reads TGTGCCAGCTCACCACGGGGTAGGGAGGGTAATTCACCCCTCCACTTT. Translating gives CASSPRGREGNSPLHF. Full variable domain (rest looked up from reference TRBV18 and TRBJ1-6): NAGVMQNPRHLVRRRGQEARLRCSPMKGHSHVYWYRQLPEEGLKFMVYLQKENIIDESGMPKERFSAEFPKEGPSILRIQQVVRGDSAAYFCASSPRGREGNSPLHFGNGTRLTVT.

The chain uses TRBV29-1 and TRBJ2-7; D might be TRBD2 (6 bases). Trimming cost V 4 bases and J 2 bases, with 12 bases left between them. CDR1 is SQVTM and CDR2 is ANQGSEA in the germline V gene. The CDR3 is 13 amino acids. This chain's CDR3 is CSVVGGKTYEQYF. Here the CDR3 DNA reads TGCAGCGTTGTAGGCGGGAAAACCTACGAGCAGTACTTC.

CDR3 sequence reads: CASSPGQGARRQETQYF. In DNA form, the CDR3 reads TGTGCCAGTAGTCCGGGACAGGGGGCGAGACGTCAAGAGACCCAGTACTTC. This chain joins TRBV19 and TRBJ2-5, with TRBD1 matching 12 bases. Trimming removed 5 bases from V and 2 bases from J; junction bases left unmatched: 9. This CDR3 has 17 residues. Germline V CDR1 and CDR2: LNHDA, SQIVND (reference sequence). The full variable domain, rest sourced from reference TRBV19 and TRBJ2-5, is DGGITQSPKYLFRKEGQNVTLSCEQNLNHDAMYWYRQDPGQGLRLIYYSQIVNDFQKGDIAEGYSVSREKKESFPLTVTSAQKNPTAFYLCASSPGQGARRQETQYFGPGTRLLVL.

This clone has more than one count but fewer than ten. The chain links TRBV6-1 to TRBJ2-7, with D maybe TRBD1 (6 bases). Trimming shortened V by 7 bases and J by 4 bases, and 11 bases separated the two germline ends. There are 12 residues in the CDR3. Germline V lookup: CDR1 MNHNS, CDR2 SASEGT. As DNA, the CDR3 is TGTGCCAGCATAAACAGGGAATACGAGCAGTACTTC. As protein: CASINREYEQYF.

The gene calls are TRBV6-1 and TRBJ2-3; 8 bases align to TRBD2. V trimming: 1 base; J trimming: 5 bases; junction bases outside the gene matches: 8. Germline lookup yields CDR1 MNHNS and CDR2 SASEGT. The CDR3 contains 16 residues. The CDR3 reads CASSEGSSGVLDTQYF. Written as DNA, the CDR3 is TGTGCCAGCAGTGAAGGGAGTAGCGGGGTTCTAGATACGCAGTATTTT.

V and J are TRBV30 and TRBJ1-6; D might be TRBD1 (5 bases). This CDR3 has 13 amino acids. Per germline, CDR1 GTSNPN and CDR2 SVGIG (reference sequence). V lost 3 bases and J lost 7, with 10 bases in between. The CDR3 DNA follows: TGTGCCTGGAGGGAGCAGGGAAATTCACCCCTCCACTTT. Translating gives CAWREQGNSPLHF. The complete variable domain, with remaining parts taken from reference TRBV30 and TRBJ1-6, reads SQTIHQWPATLVQPVGSPLSLECTVEGTSNPNLYWYRQAAGRGLQLLFYSVGIGQISSEVPQNLSASRPQDRQFILSSKKLLLSDSGFYLCAWREQGNSPLHFGNGTRLTVT.